A single T cell receptor (beta chain) is shown here with its context. Antigen unknown. The CDR3 extends over 16 amino acids. Looked up from germline, CDR1 is LGHNA and CDR2 is YNFKEQ. Each sample had at least 6 million PBMCs isolated. This sample was included in a study of blood T cells in healthy people across ages. About the study: Template switching picked up about one barcoded beta molecule for each two T cells. Overall study results and limits: Using unsorted PBMCs precluded a conclusive naive versus antigen-experienced comparison.

Through a sample-barcoded 5' primer and a J-beta primer mix, a second PCR was run for roughly 6 to 11 cycles. Template switching added a 12-random-nucleotide identifier to every cDNA molecule. TCRdb processed the 5' RACE reads anew with MiXCR; each CDR3 protein has one entry. The sample yields some 900,000 distinct CDR3 sequences, roughly 48% seen once. Sequenced sample: blood. The receptor comes from a man aged 30-40 years in good health. The V and J genes are TRBV4-2 and TRBJ2-5; 12 nucleotides agree with TRBD2. The closer fit of TRBJ2-7 to the DNA end suggests the J call may be wrong. CDR3: CASSQASGGDLYEQYF. DNA for the CDR3: TGTGCCAGCAGCCAAGCTAGCGGGGGGGATCTCTACGAGCAGTACTTC.